The sample holds many counts of the clone carrying this T cell receptor beta chain. Its antigen is undetermined. This sample is drawn from a study of T cell repertoires in cytomegalovirus infection. MiXCR, run by TCRdb on the reads, gives a single entry per CDR3 protein. The sample holds a few hundred thousand distinct CDR3 sequences; 8% to 9.5% are singletons and the top ten take over 12%. General study points: Cumulated frequencies of public TCR beta families served to identify carriers of CMV plus the relevant HLA. What dominated the ex vivo response were HLA-C-restricted CMV-specific TCR beta clonotypes.

Trimming removed 5 bases from V and 0 bases from J; junction bases left unmatched: 10. Germline CDR1 reads SQVTM; CDR2 reads ANQGSEA. This CDR3 has 16 amino acids. What was sequenced was PBMCs. The rearrangement links TRBV29-1 to TRBJ2-3, with 8 bases matching TRBD2. The sequence was obtained from a human donor in good health (CMV status not recorded). Some clones in this sample may be carry-over from other donors' samples. The CDR3 reads CSVPRTKRGSTDTQYF. In DNA form, the CDR3 reads TGCAGCGTTCCTCGGACTAAGCGGGGGAGCACAGATACGCAGTATTTT.